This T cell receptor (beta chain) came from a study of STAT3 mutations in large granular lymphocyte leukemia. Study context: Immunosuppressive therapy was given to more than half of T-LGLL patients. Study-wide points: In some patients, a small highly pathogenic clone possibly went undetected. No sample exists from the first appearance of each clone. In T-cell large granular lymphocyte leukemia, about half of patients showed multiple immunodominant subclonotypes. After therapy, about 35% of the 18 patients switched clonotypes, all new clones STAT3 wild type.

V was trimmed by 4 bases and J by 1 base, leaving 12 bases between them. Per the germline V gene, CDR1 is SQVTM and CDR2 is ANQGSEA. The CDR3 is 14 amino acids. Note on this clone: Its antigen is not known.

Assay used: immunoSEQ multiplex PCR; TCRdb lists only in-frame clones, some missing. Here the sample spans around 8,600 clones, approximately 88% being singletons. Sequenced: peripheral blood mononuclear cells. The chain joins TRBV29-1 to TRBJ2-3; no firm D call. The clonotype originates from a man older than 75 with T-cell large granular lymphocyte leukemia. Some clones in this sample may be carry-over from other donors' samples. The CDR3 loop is CSVGRDWRTDTQYF. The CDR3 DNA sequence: TGCAGCGTTGGCCGAGACTGGCGCACAGATACGCAGTATTTT.